The 25 T cell receptor beta chains listed next were all sequenced from one sample in a study of neurological immune-mediated disorders. TCRdb ran MiXCR on the 5' RACE reads and lists one entry per CDR3 protein. This table holds tens of thousands of distinct CDR3 sequences, 2.5% found once. What was sequenced was PBMCs. The receptors shown here come from a man aged 50-59 years with multiple sclerosis.

A note on this clonotype: The CDR3 carries no conserved terminal phenylalanine or tryptophan, so it likely arises from a read error. The chain uses TRBV20-1 and TRBJ2-7, with no clear D. This CDR3 is 14 amino acids long. The V gene lost 0 bases and the J gene lost 2 bases, with 11 bases spanning the gap. Looked up from germline, CDR1 is DFQATT and CDR2 is SNEGSKA (reference sequence). The CDR3 sequence: CSARDPGRAYEQYL. Written as DNA, the CDR3 is TGCAGTGCTAGAGATCCGGGCAGAGCCTACGAGCAGTACTTA.

In its sample, this clonotype was seen many times. V usage is TRBV20-1 and J usage is TRBJ2-1; 7 bases line up with TRBD2. Per the germline V gene, CDR1 is DFQATT and CDR2 is SNEGSKA (reference sequence). V lost 5 bases and J lost 0; bases outside the gene matches: 7. The CDR3 sequence is 15 residues long. The CDR3 DNA sequence: TGCAGTGCTCTGTGGGGGGGGAGCTCCTACAATGAGCAGTTCTTC. Translating it yields CSALWGGSSYNEQFF.

In this sample, this clonotype turned up many times. The chain uses TRBV7-9 and TRBJ2-7; the D gene is possibly TRBD2 (5 bases). Germline CDR1 reads SEHNR; CDR2 reads FQNEAQ (reference sequence). V was trimmed by 7 bases and J by 1 base, leaving 11 bases between them. This CDR3 has 13 amino acids. As DNA, the CDR3 is TGTGCCAGCAACGGAGGCGGGTCCTACGAGCAGTACTTC. Its protein product is CASNGGGSYEQYF.

This clonotype was detected ten times or more. The rearrangement links TRBV14 to TRBJ1-3; D perhaps matches TRBD1 (5 bases). CDR1 and CDR2 from the germline V gene are SGHDN and FVKESK. The CDR3 loop spans 15 amino acids. Trimming removed 3 bases from V and 1 base from J, with 10 bases in between. DNA for the CDR3: TGTGCCAGCAGCCACAGGGCCCTATCTGGAAACACCATATATTTT. Translated: CASSHRALSGNTIYF.

As to this clonotype: This may be a read error: a much more frequent sequence differs by one nucleotide. The rearrangement joins TRBV15 to TRBJ2-2; the D is unclear. This CDR3 is built from 13 residues. Germline CDR1 and CDR2: LNHNV and YYDKDF (reference sequence). The CDR3 DNA is TGTGTCACCAGCAGAGAAATAACCGGGGAGCTGTTTTTT. As protein: CVTSREITGELFF.

There are many counts of this clonotype. The chain joins TRBV27 to TRBJ2-5; D may be TRBD2 (5 bases). V was shortened by 5 bases and J by 9 bases, with 10 bases between the two germline ends. Germline lookup yields CDR1 MNHEY and CDR2 SMNVEV (reference sequence). CDR3 length: 11 amino acids. CDR3 sequence: CASSAFGAQYF. The DNA of the CDR3 is TGTGCCAGCAGTGCTTTCGGGGCCCAGTACTTC.

This clonotype was counted ten times or more. A much larger clone lies one base from this, so it may be a read error. The chain joins TRBV10-3 to TRBJ2-2; D is perhaps TRBD2 (6 bases). Germline lookup yields CDR1 ENHRY and CDR2 SYGVKD. The CDR3 consists of 14 residues. Trimming pared 2 bases from V and 4 bases from J, leaving 8 bases between. The CDR3 region is CAISEGGATGELFF. The CDR3 nucleotides are TGTGCCATCAGTGAGGGAGGGGCCACCGGGGAGCTGTTTTTT.

This clonotype came up many times. This chain connects TRBV6-4 to TRBJ2-3, with 9 bases fitting TRBD2. In germline, CDR1 is MRHNA, CDR2 SNTAGT. V was clipped by 3 bases and J by 4 bases; unmatched bases: 5. This CDR3 region has 15 residues. The DNA of the CDR3 is TGTGCCAGCAGTGAAGAAAGCGGGGGGCCAGATACGCAGTATTTT. Amino acids: CASSEESGGPDTQYF.

In its sample, this clonotype was seen many times. The genes are TRBV7-9 and TRBJ2-1; 11 positions match TRBD2. The ends lost 1 base at V and 11 bases at J; junction bases unmatched: 4. In germline, CDR1 is SEHNR, CDR2 FQNEAQ (reference sequence). The length of the CDR3 is 14 residues. The CDR3 DNA is TGTGCCAGCAGCTTAGAGGCTAGCGGGGGGAAGCAGTTCTTC. Translated: CASSLEASGGKQFF.

About this clonotype itself: This may stem from a read error, because a much larger clone lies one nucleotide away. This chain links TRBV20-1 with TRBJ2-7, with TRBD2 identical over 10 bases. V was pared by 0 bases and J by 3 bases, with 5 bases of the junction left unmatched. CDR3 length: 15 residues. The germline gives CDR1 DFQATT, CDR2 SNEGSKA (reference sequence). The CDR3 spells CSARDGLAGDYEQYF. In DNA form, the CDR3 reads TGCAGTGCTAGAGATGGTCTAGCGGGGGACTACGAGCAGTACTTC.

This clonotype was detected ten times or more. The J gene is TRBJ2-1, the V gene TRBV7-9, with D perhaps matching TRBD2 (6 bases). The length of the CDR3 is 14 residues. The germline V and J ends were trimmed by 3 bases and 9 bases, with 15 bases remaining between them. The germline gives CDR1 SEHNR, CDR2 FQNEAQ (reference sequence). The CDR3 DNA reads TGTGCCAGCAGCTTGGAGGGTGTAAGGGGTGAGCAGTTCTTC. It specifies CASSLEGVRGEQFF.

This clonotype was detected many times. The chain combines TRBV10-3 with TRBJ1-5; a possible D gene is TRBD1 (6 bases). Deletions cut 0 bases from V and 2 bases from J, with 11 bases between. CDR1 and CDR2 (germline): ENHRY, SYGVKD. CDR3 length equals 16 residues. The CDR3 spells CAISESGGRGNQPQHF. Written as DNA, the CDR3 is TGTGCCATCAGTGAGTCGGGGGGCAGGGGCAATCAGCCCCAGCATTTT.

As to this clonotype: A much bigger clone sits one base away, suggesting this may be a read error. V and J are TRBV18 and TRBJ1-2, with D perhaps matching TRBD1 (5 bases). Germline V lookup: CDR1 KGHSH, CDR2 LQKENI. With 4 bases removed from V and 1 base from J, the gap between germline ends came to 13 bases. There are 15 residues in the CDR3. In DNA form, the CDR3 reads TGTGCCAGCTCACACTCCGGAGGGGTTAACTATGGCTACACCTTC. Its protein is CASSHSGGVNYGYTF.

This clonotype was seen a handful of times. A much larger clonotype is one base distant, so this may be a read error. The V call is TRBV4-3, the J call TRBJ1-3; D unresolved. V gave up 0 bases and J gave up 2 bases, with 8 bases separating them. The germline gives CDR1 LGHNA, CDR2 YSLEER. The CDR3 has 15 amino acids. CDR3 nucleotide sequence: TGCGCCAGCAGCCAAGACAAGACCCCTGGAAACACCATATATTTT. The encoded protein is CASSQDKTPGNTIYF.

In this sample, this clonotype turned up many times. The chain has TRBV10-2 and TRBJ2-1, with D hard to call. The germline gives CDR1 WSHSY, CDR2 SAAADI. Trimming took 7 bases from V and 3 from J, leaving 10 bases between them. There are 13 residues in the CDR3. In DNA form, the CDR3 reads TGCGCCAGCACCCCCACGGTCTACAATGAGCAGTTCTTC. Residues: CASTPTVYNEQFF.

There are many counts of this clonotype. The chain's CDR3 is CASSPPGLADSSYEQYF. CDR3 DNA sequence: TGTGCCAGCAGCCCACCGGGACTAGCAGATTCCTCCTACGAGCAGTACTTC. The chain uses TRBV7-2 and TRBJ2-7, with TRBD2 matching 9 bases. This CDR3 has 17 residues. Per germline, CDR1 SGHTA and CDR2 FQGNSA. V was clipped by 5 bases and J by 0 bases; unmatched bases: 11.

This clonotype was detected a few times. V usage is TRBV3-1 and J usage is TRBJ2-3, with TRBD1 as a possible D gene (6 bases). The CDR3 loop spans 14 amino acids. Trimming removed 4 bases at V and 2 bases at J, with 10 bases between. In germline, CDR1 is LGHDT, CDR2 YNNKEL (reference sequence). This CDR3 reads CASSLQGPTDTQYF. CDR3 DNA: TGTGCCAGCAGCCTACAGGGACCCACAGATACGCAGTATTTT.

This clonotype was counted at least ten times. The V gene is TRBV7-2, the J gene TRBJ2-7; unclear D gene. CDR3 size: 12 residues. The V gene lost 5 bases and the J gene lost 1 base, with 6 bases spanning the gap. Germline V gene lookup returns CDR1 SGHTA and CDR2 FQGNSA. CDR3 sequence (DNA): TGTGCCAGCAGCGTAAGGTCCTACGAGCAGTACTTC. Protein: CASSVRSYEQYF.

Ten or more counts support this clonotype. The J gene is TRBJ2-7, the V gene TRBV20-1; a possible D gene is TRBD2 (6 bases). This CDR3 region has 14 residues. The germline gives CDR1 DFQATT, CDR2 SNEGSKA (reference sequence). V was pared by 5 bases and J by 0 bases, with 14 bases between. The CDR3 here is CSAEGRQSSYEQYF. As DNA, the CDR3 is TGCAGTGCTGAGGGGAGGCAGAGCTCCTACGAGCAGTACTTC.

This clonotype was found many times. Relative to the germline gene, one junction end is altered; a read error may explain this. This chain connects TRBV7-2 to TRBJ1-3, with no clear D. Germline loops: CDR1 SGHTA, CDR2 FQGNSA. The CDR3 consists of 12 residues. CDR3 protein: CASSLSRETPRF. CDR3 bases: TGTGCCAGCAGCTTAAGTAGAGAGACCCCCCGGTTT. The variable domain in full, with the rest retrieved from reference TRBV7-2 and TRBJ1-3, is GAGVSQSPSNKVTEKGKDVELRCDPISGHTALYWYRQSLGQGLEFLIYFQGNSAPDKSGLPSDRFSAERTGGSVSTLTIQRTQQEDSAVYLCASSLSRETPRFGEGSWLTVV.

This clonotype has ten or more counts. The chain couples TRBV5-1 to TRBJ1-2; TRBD1 is a possible D gene (5 bases). The V gene's germline CDR1 is SGHRS and CDR2 YFSETQ. V was trimmed by 4 bases and J by 4 bases, leaving 8 bases between them. The CDR3 sequence is 12 residues long. CDR3 in amino acids: CASSRDGYGYTF. The CDR3 DNA is TGCGCCAGCAGCCGGGACGGCTATGGCTACACCTTC.

This clonotype was recorded at least ten times. V gene TRBV20-1 combines with J gene TRBJ2-1; D gene uncertain. The V end was cut by 6 bases, the J end by 6 bases, with 12 bases between. Germline loops: CDR1 DFQATT, CDR2 SNEGSKA (reference sequence). The CDR3 covers 12 residues. The CDR3 is CSAGPGGNEQFF. CDR3 in DNA: TGCAGTGCGGGCCCTGGCGGCAATGAGCAGTTCTTC.

This clonotype was counted ten times or more. The gene calls are TRBV4-3 and TRBJ1-1; possible D gene TRBD1, 5 bases. The CDR3 has 13 residues. The ends were cut back, 0 bases at V and 5 bases at J, with 7 bases in the middle. Per germline, CDR1 LGHNA and CDR2 YSLEER. This chain's CDR3 is CASSQEGGTEAFF. CDR3 nucleotides: TGCGCCAGCAGCCAAGAGGGGGGAACTGAAGCTTTCTTT.

This clonotype was recorded at least ten times. The CDR3 is CATSDSAEGSTDTQYF. Here the CDR3 DNA reads TGTGCCACCAGTGATTCAGCGGAAGGGAGCACAGATACGCAGTATTTT. V and J are TRBV24-1 and TRBJ2-3; the D gene is possibly TRBD2 (5 bases). The V and J ends lost 2 bases and 0 bases respectively, with 11 bases between them. In germline, CDR1 is KGHDR, CDR2 SFDVKD. This CDR3 contains 16 residues.

This clonotype was picked up many times. V usage is TRBV5-1 and J usage is TRBJ2-4, with TRBD1 matching 7 bases. This CDR3 is built from 16 residues. Germline V CDR1 and CDR2: SGHRS, YFSETQ. V gave up 4 bases and J gave up 0 bases; unmatched junction bases: 7. The CDR3 spells CASSRGDREAKNIQYF. CDR3 coding DNA: TGCGCCAGCAGCCGCGGTGACAGGGAAGCCAAAAACATTCAGTACTTC. The whole variable domain, remainder taken from reference TRBV5-1 and TRBJ2-4, is KAGVTQTPRYLIKTRGQQVTLSCSPISGHRSVSWYQQTPGQGLQFLFEYFSETQRNKGNFPGRFSGRQFSNSRSEMNVSTLELGDSALYLCASSRGDREAKNIQYFGAGTRLSVL.